This is a list of T cell receptor beta chains from one sample in a study of T cell changes during pregnancy in multiple sclerosis. Clones were read by immunoSEQ multiplex PCR, and TCRdb kept only the in-frame ones, dropping some. The top ten clones hold around 4.8% of a sample with tens of thousands of clones, about 91% of them seen once. Sequencing used peripheral blood, obtained in the first trimester of pregnancy. Receptor source: a female donor in good health, enrolled as a control in a pregnancy study. CDR3s include the opening cysteine and the closing phenylalanine or tryptophan. D genes are given only for firm matches.

V gene	J gene	D gene	CDR3 protein	CDR3 DNA
TRBV7-6	TRBJ1-5	NA	CASSLRLGRPQHF	TGTGCCAGCAGCTTACGCCTGGGGAGGCCCCAGCATTTT
TRBV5-6	TRBJ2-3	NA	CASSLGGFSGYTDTQYF	TGTGCCAGCAGCTTGGGGGGGTTTAGCGGATATACAGATACGCAGTATTTT
TRBV7-7	TRBJ2-3	NA	CASSLPGTDTQYF	TGTGCCAGCAGCTTACCAGGCACAGATACGCAGTATTTT
TRBV7-9	TRBJ1-2	NA	CASSQSSTGLRNYGYTF	TGTGCCAGCAGCCAAAGCAGCACAGGGCTTCGTAACTATGGCTACACCTTC
TRBV27	TRBJ2-4	TRBD1	CASSSTYRGAAKNIQYF	TGTGCCAGCAGTTCCACTTACAGGGGTGCCGCCAAAAACATTCAGTACTTC
TRBV30	TRBJ1-6	TRBD1	CACDRGNSYNSPLHF	TGTGCCTGTGACAGGGGCAACTCCTATAATTCACCCCTCCACTTT
TRBV30	TRBJ1-1	NA	CARRVNTEAFF	TGTGCCCGACGGGTGAACACTGAAGCTTTCTTT
TRBV7-9	TRBJ2-5	NA	CASSLDQGWQTQYF	TGTGCCAGCAGCTTAGATCAGGGCTGGCAGACCCAGTACTTC
TRBV30	TRBJ1-2	NA	CAWSRRSGYTF	TGTGCCTGGAGTCGCAGGTCTGGCTACACCTTC
TRBV9	TRBJ1-2	NA	CASSVAARAGYTF	TGTGCCAGCAGCGTAGCGGCCAGGGCTGGCTACACCTTC
TRBV29-1	TRBJ1-1	NA	CSVEGGGLGTEAFF	TGCAGCGTTGAAGGTGGAGGGCTGGGCACTGAAGCTTTCTTT
TRBV4-1	TRBJ1-4	NA	CASSQRGAGNEKLFF	TGCGCCAGCAGCCAGCGCGGGGCGGGTAATGAAAAACTGTTTTTT
TRBV7-2	TRBJ1-2	NA	CASSLGVSADYGYTF	TGTGCCAGCAGCTTAGGGGTAAGCGCGGACTATGGCTACACCTTC
TRBV6-5	TRBJ2-2	NA	CASHGVPNTGELFF	TGTGCCAGCCACGGGGTGCCGAACACCGGGGAGCTGTTTTTT
TRBV6-5	TRBJ2-5	TRBD2	CASNGGGRGETQYF	TGTGCCAGCAATGGGGGCGGGAGGGGAGAGACCCAGTACTTC
TRBV5-1	TRBJ2-7	TRBD2	CASSPTSGLAGNEQYF	TGCGCCAGCAGCCCTACATCGGGACTAGCGGGGAACGAGCAGTACTTC
TRBV11-2	TRBJ2-3	NA	CASSGESVTDTQYF	TGTGCCAGCAGCGGGGAGTCGGTCACAGATACGCAGTATTTT
TRBV27	TRBJ2-3	TRBD2	CASKEFSGRATDTQYF	TGTGCCAGCAAGGAATTTAGCGGGAGGGCGACAGATACGCAGTATTTT
TRBV19	TRBJ1-2	NA	CASSIVGGNYGYTF	TGTGCCAGTAGTATAGTTGGCGGTAACTATGGCTACACCTTC
TRBV30	TRBJ1-2	NA	CAWSVPTIYGYTF	TGTGCCTGGAGTGTACCGACAATCTATGGCTACACCTTC
TRBV6-1	TRBJ2-1	NA	CASTSANNEQFF	TGTGCCAGCACGAGCGCAAACAATGAGCAGTTCTTC
TRBV6-4	TRBJ2-5	TRBD2	CASSDSSSGSLGTQYF	TGTGCCAGCAGTGACTCTTCTAGCGGGAGTCTGGGGACCCAGTACTTC
TRBV7-6	TRBJ2-7	NA	CASSLAGRTSSYEQYF	TGTGCCAGCAGCTTAGCGGGGCGGACGTCCTCCTACGAGCAGTACTTC
TRBV30	TRBJ1-1	TRBD1	CAWKIQGNPEAFF	TGTGCCTGGAAGATACAGGGGAACCCTGAAGCTTTCTTT
TRBV19	TRBJ1-3	NA	CASSTDSEAIGNTIYF	TGTGCCAGTAGTACGGACAGCGAAGCTATCGGAAACACCATATATTTT
TRBV19	TRBJ1-5	NA	CASNTGTPQPQHF	TGTGCCAGTAACACAGGGACCCCTCAGCCCCAGCATTTT
TRBV27	TRBJ2-1	TRBD1	CASSFPGQANEQFF	TGTGCCAGCAGTTTCCCAGGACAGGCCAATGAGCAGTTCTTC
TRBV5-4	TRBJ2-3	TRBD1	CASSPGDRAADTQYF	TGTGCCAGCAGCCCGGGGGACAGGGCGGCAGATACGCAGTATTTT
TRBV19	TRBJ1-2	NA	CASSTEDIYGYTF	TGTGCCAGTAGTACTGAAGACATCTATGGCTACACCTTC